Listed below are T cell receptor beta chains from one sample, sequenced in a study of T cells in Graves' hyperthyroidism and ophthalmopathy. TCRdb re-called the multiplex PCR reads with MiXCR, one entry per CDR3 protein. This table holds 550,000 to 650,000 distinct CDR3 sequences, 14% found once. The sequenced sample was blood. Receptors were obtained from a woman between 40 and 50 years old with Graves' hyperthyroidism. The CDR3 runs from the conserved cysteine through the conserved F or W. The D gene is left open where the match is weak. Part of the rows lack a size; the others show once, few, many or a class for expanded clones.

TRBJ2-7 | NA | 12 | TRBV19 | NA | TGTGCCAGTAGTATCAGCGGAGCCGAGCAGTACTTC | CASSISGAEQYF
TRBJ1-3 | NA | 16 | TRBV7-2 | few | TGTGCCAGCAGCCAGGGGTGGTTAAGCTCTGGAAACACCATATATTTT | CASSQGWLSSGNTIYF
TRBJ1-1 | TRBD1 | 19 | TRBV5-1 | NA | TGCGCCAGCAGCTCCGCCAAAATCAAGCTACAGGGGATCAACACTGAAGCTTTCTTT | CASSSAKIKLQGINTEAFF
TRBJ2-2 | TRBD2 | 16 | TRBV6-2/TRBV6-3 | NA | TGTGCCAGCAGACCGGCCTTAGCGGGATGGATCGGGGAGCTGTTTTTT | CASRPALAGWIGELFF
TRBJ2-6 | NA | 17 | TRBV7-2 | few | TGTGCCAGCAGCGCCGGCGGGTTTTACCCTGGGGCCAACGTCCTGACTTTC | CASSAGGFYPGANVLTF
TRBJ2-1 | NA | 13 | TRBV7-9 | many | TGTGCCAGCAGCTTCAGGGACTCCAATGAGCAGTTCTTC | CASSFRDSNEQFF
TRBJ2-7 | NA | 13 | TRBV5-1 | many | TGCGCCAGCAGCAACGGACAGCTGGGCGAGCAGTACTTC | CASSNGQLGEQYF
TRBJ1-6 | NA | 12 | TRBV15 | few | TGTGCCACCAGCAGGGGGGGTTCACCCCTCCACTTT | CATSRGGSPLHF
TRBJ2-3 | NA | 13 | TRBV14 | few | TGTGCCAGCAGCCAAGGCTCGGGGGTTACGCAGTATTTT | CASSQGSGVTQYF
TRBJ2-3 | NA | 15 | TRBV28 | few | TGTGCCAGCAGTTCAGTAGCGGAGATCACAGATACGCAGTATTTT | CASSSVAEITDTQYF
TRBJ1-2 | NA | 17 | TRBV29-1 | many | TGCAGCGTTGAAGATTCCCCGTTCGGACGGCCCTATGTTGGCTACACCTTC | CSVEDSPFGRPYVGYTF
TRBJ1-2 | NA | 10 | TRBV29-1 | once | TGCAGCGTTGTAGGGACACAGTACACCTTC | CSVVGTQYTF
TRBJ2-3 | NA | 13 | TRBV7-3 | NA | TGTGCCAGCAGCTTAGGGCAGGGTATAACGCAGTATTTT | CASSLGQGITQYF
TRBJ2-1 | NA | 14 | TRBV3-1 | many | TGTGCCAGCAACTCAGGGAGCTCCTACAATGAGCAGTTCTTC | CASNSGSSYNEQFF
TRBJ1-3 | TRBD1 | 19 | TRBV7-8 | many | TGTGCCAGCAGCCTTACCGGGACAGGGGGCTTGATTTCTGGAAACACCATATATTTT | CASSLTGTGGLISGNTIYF
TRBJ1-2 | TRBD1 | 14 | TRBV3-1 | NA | TGTGCCAGCAGTATGACAGGGGGCGCGGATGGCTACACCTTC | CASSMTGGADGYTF
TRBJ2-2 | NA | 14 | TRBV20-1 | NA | TGCAGTGCTAGCGGGAGCTTTAACACCGGGGAGCTGTTTTTT | CSASGSFNTGELFF
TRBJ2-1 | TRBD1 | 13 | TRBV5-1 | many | TGCGCCAGCAGCCAGACAGGGTACAATGAGCAGTTCTTC | CASSQTGYNEQFF